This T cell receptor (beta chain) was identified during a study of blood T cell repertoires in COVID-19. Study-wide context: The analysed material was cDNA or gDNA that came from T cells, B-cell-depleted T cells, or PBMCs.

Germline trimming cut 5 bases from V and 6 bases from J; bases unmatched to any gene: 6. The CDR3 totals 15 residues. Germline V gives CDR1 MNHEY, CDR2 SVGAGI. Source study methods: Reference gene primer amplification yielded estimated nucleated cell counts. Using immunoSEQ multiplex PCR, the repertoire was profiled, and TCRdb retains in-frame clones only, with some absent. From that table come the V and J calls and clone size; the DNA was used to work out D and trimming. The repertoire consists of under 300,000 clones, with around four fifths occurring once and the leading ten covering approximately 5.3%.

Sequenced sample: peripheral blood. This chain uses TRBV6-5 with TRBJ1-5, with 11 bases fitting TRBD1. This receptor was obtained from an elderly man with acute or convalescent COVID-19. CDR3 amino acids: CASSRDRGLGQPQHF. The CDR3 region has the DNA TGTGCCAGCAGTCGGGACAGGGGGTTGGGTCAGCCCCAGCATTTT.